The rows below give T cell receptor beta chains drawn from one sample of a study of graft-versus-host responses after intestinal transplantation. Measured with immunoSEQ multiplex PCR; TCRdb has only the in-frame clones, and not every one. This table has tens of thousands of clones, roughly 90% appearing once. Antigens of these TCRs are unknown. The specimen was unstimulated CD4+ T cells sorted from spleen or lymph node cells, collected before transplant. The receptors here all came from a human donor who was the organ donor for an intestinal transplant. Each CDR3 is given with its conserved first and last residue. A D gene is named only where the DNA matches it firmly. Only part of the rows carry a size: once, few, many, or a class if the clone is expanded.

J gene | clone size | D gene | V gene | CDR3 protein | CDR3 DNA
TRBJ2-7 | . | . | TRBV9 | CASSPVGVSSYEQYF | TGTGCCAGCAGTCCGGTCGGAGTTAGCTCCTACGAGCAGTACTTC
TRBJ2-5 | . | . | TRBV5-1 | CASSLVSGGVETQYF | TGCGCCAGCAGCTTGGTGTCGGGGGGCGTAGAGACCCAGTACTTC
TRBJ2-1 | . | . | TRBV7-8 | CASSPRGSGQISYNEQFF | TGTGCCAGCAGCCCTCGGGGTAGCGGCCAAATCTCCTACAATGAGCAGTTCTTC
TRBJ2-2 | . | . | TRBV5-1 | CASRDSLNTGELFF | TGCGCCAGCAGGGACAGCTTAAACACCGGGGAGCTGTTTTTT
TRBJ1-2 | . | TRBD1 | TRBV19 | CASSERQRQGARGYTF | TGTGCCAGTAGTGAGCGACAACGACAGGGGGCACGGGGCTACACCTTC
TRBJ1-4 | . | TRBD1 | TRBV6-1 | CASSSRTGGAEKLFF | TGTGCCAGCAGTTCACGGACAGGGGGGGCTGAAAAACTGTTTTTT
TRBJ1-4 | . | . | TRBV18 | CASSPLRQAGDNEKLFF | TGTGCCAGCTCACCCCTGCGCCAAGCAGGGGATAATGAAAAACTGTTTTTT
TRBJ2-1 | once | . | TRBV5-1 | CASSPARVNNEQFF | TGCGCCAGCAGCCCAGCGAGGGTCAACAATGAGCAGTTCTTC
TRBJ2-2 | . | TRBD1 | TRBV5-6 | CASSLQGSNTGELFF | TGTGCCAGCAGCTTACAGGGGTCGAACACCGGGGAGCTGTTTTTT
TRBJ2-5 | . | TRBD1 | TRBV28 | CASSPTGGGDQETQYF | TGTGCCAGCAGTCCGACAGGGGGCGGCGACCAAGAGACCCAGTACTTC
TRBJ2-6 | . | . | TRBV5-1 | CASSLRSNSGANVLTF | TGCGCCAGCAGCTTACGGAGTAACTCTGGGGCCAACGTCCTGACTTTC
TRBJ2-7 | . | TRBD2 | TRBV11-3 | CASSSASGSYEQYF | TGTGCCAGCAGCTCTGCTAGCGGGAGTTACGAGCAGTACTTC
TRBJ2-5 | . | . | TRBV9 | CASSVDGDQETQYF | TGTGCCAGCAGCGTAGACGGGGATCAAGAGACCCAGTACTTC
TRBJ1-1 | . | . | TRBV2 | CASKKNSGTEAFF | TGTGCCAGCAAAAAGAACTCGGGCACTGAAGCTTTCTTT
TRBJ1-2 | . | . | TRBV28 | CASSFPGENYGYTF | TGTGCCAGCAGTTTCCCGGGGGAAAACTATGGCTACACCTTC
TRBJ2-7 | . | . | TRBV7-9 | CASHLVGGASYEQYF | TGTGCCAGCCACCTGGTAGGGGGGGCCTCCTACGAGCAGTACTTC
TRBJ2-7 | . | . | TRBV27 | CASSYHRDRSTYEQYF | TGTGCCAGCAGTTATCACCGAGACAGGTCCACCTACGAGCAGTACTTC
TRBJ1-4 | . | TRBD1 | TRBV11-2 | CASSSTRDRLANEKLFF | TGTGCCAGCAGCTCCACTAGGGACAGGCTCGCTAATGAAAAACTGTTTTTT
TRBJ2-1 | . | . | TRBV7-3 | CASSQTSSSYNEQFF | TGTGCCAGCAGCCAAACTTCGAGCTCCTACAATGAGCAGTTCTTC
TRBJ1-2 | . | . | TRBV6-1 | CASHWGRNGYTF | TGTGCCAGCCACTGGGGGCGCAATGGCTACACCTTC
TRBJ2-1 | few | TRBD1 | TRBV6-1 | CACTWDRVPREQFF | TGTGCCTGTACCTGGGACAGGGTCCCCCGTGAGCAGTTCTTC
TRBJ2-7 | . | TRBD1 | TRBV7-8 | CASSRTGSYEQYF | TGTGCCAGCAGCCGGACAGGGAGCTACGAGCAGTACTTC
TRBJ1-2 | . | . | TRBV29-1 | CSVDRNYGYTF | TGCAGCGTTGACAGGAACTATGGCTACACCTTC
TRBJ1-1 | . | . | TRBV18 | CASLAGQTNTEAFF | TGTGCCAGCTTAGCCGGACAGACAAACACTGAAGCTTTCTTT
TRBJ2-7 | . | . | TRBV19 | CASSDYHEQYF | TGTGCCAGCAGCGACTACCACGAGCAGTACTTC
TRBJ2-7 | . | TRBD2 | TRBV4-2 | CASSQTGSGSFHEQYF | TGTGCCAGCAGCCAAACCGGAAGCGGGAGCTTCCACGAGCAGTACTTC
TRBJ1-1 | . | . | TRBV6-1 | CASSTAGGHSEAFF | TGTGCCAGCAGCACAGCAGGTGGGCACTCTGAAGCTTTCTTT
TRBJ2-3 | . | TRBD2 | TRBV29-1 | CSVEGTSGNKDTQYF | TGCAGCGTTGAAGGGACTAGCGGGAACAAAGATACGCAGTATTTT
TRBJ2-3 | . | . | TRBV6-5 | CASSYQGLRTDTQYF | TGTGCCAGCAGTTACCAGGGCCTACGAACAGATACGCAGTATTTT
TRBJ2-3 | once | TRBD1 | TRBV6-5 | CASSYDRVRDTQYF | TGTGCCAGCAGTTATGACAGGGTCAGGGATACGCAGTATTTT
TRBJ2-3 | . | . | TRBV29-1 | CSVGGTTDTQYF | TGCAGCGTTGGGGGCACTACAGATACGCAGTATTTT
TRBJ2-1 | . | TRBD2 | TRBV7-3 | CASSARTSGFNEQFF | TGTGCCAGCAGCGCGCGGACTAGCGGATTCAATGAGCAGTTCTTC
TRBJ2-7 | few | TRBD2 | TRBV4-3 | CASSLSPTSQSYEQYF | TGCGCCAGCAGCCTATCCCCGACTAGCCAAAGCTACGAGCAGTACTTC
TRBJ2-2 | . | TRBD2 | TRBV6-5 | CASRLAGYTGELFF | TGTGCCAGCAGGCTAGCGGGGTACACCGGGGAGCTGTTTTTT
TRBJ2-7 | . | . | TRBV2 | CASSEGQTYEQYF | TGTGCCAGCAGTGAAGGACAGACCTACGAGCAGTACTTC
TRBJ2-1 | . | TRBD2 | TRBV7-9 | CASSYSGGSGKWSWNEQFF | TGTGCCAGCAGTTACAGTGGGGGTAGCGGGAAGTGGAGTTGGAATGAGCAGTTCTTC